The T cell receptor beta chain described here comes from a study of blood T cell repertoires in COVID-19. In the study overall: From T cells, B-cell-depleted T cells, or PBMCs came the material, which was cDNA or gDNA.

Profiled with immunoSEQ multiplex PCR; TCRdb holds only in-frame clones, not every one. The repertoire includes about 140,000 clones, approximately 79% of them detected once, and less than 4.5% sits in the top ten. Sequenced: peripheral blood. This TCR was sampled from a man aged 60 to 69 with acute or convalescent COVID-19.

The chain's CDR3 is CASSPRTFQGDYGYTF. Written as DNA, the CDR3 is TGTGCCAGCAGCCCCCGGACTTTTCAAGGTGACTATGGCTACACCTTC. The chain employs TRBV7-8 and TRBJ1-2, with D unresolved. The CDR3 extends over 16 amino acids. The germline CDR1 and CDR2 sequences are SGHVS and FQNEAQ. The V gene lost 5 bases and the J gene lost 3 bases, with 19 bases spanning the gap.